The next 32 T cell receptor beta chains were all read from a single sample in a study of immune evolution from preneoplasia to lung adenocarcinoma (dated by TCRdb to the early 2020s). To prepare the library, the immunoSEQ multiplex PCR assay was applied. TCRdb re-hosts the immuneACCESS table, in-frame sequences only. Its copies lack some clones; in the studies checked, an unresolved V gene accounts for under half of them, and the cause for the rest is not known. The sample yields under 3,500 clones; 65% to 80% were counted once. Of the sample, approximately 13% is held by the ten largest clones. Material: FFPE lung adenocarcinoma in situ tissue. What the cell subset or site label conveys for this sample: preinvasive adenocarcinoma in situ (AIS). Receptors originate from a person aged 60 to 80 with lung adenocarcinoma.

This clone is a singleton in its sample. V and J are TRBV5-1 and TRBJ1-3; D is uncertain. The CDR3 spans 15 residues. Germline V CDR1 and CDR2: SGHRS, YFSETQ. The germline V and J ends were trimmed by 0 bases and 0 bases, with 7 bases remaining between them. This CDR3 is CASSLGTSSGNTIYF. The DNA of the CDR3 is TGCGCCAGCAGCTTGGGGACTAGCTCTGGAAACACCATATATTTT.

CDR3 in amino acids: CASSLAASVNQPQHF. The CDR3 bases are TGTGCCAGCAGCTTAGCCGCCTCAGTCAATCAGCCCCAGCATTTT. The V gene is TRBV7-8, the J gene TRBJ1-5; D is undetermined. V lost 0 bases and J 3 bases, leaving 9 bases between the germline ends. This CDR3 is built from 15 residues. Germline CDR1 SGHVS, CDR2 FQNEAQ.

The rearrangement joins TRBV28 to TRBJ2-5; D is uncertain. Looked up from germline, CDR1 is MDHEN and CDR2 is SYDVKM. CDR3 length: 12 amino acids. The V and J ends lost 6 bases and 4 bases respectively, with 9 bases between them. The CDR3 DNA reads TGTGCCAGCAGATCTCTGGGAGAGACCCAGTACTTC. This encodes CASRSLGETQYF.

This chain links TRBV6-5 with TRBJ1-3; D is possibly TRBD1 (5 bases). The germline V gene encodes CDR1 MNHEY and CDR2 SVGAGI. The CDR3 covers 12 residues. Trimming pared 8 bases from V and 4 bases from J, leaving 9 bases between. CDR3 in amino acids: CASQTDGNTIYF. The DNA for the CDR3 is TGTGCCAGCCAGACAGACGGAAACACCATATATTTT.

The sample holds one count of this clone. The chain links TRBV5-1 to TRBJ1-2, with D unresolved. V lost 8 bases and J lost 4, with 3 bases in between. The CDR3 loop spans 9 amino acids. The V gene's germline CDR1 is SGHRS and CDR2 YFSETQ. CDR3 protein: CARFYGYTF. The CDR3 nucleotides are TGCGCCAGGTTCTATGGCTACACCTTC.

The chain joins TRBV13 to TRBJ1-5, with D possibly matching TRBD1 (5 bases). With 5 bases removed from V and 4 bases from J, the gap between germline ends came to 24 bases. The CDR3 has 18 residues. The germline CDR1 and CDR2 sequences are PRHDT and FYEKMQ (reference sequence). The CDR3: CASSRGAGQGPNNQPQHF. The CDR3 DNA reads TGTGCCAGCAGCCGCGGCGCAGGCCAGGGTCCCAATAATCAGCCCCAGCATTTT.

V gene TRBV5-6 combines with J gene TRBJ2-1; D could derive from TRBD1 or TRBD2 (5 bases each). This CDR3 has 17 amino acids. Per the germline V gene, CDR1 is SGHDT and CDR2 is YYEEEE. V dropped 4 bases and J dropped 4 bases, with 21 bases sitting between them. This CDR3 reads CASSPRRRDLWYNEQFF. The CDR3 DNA is TGTGCCAGCAGCCCCCGCCGCCGGGACCTTTGGTACAATGAGCAGTTCTTC.

The genes are TRBV6-7 and TRBJ2-7, with D unresolved. TRBV6-7 counts as an open reading frame of uncertain function. The CDR3 sequence is 13 residues long. Trimming took 0 bases from V and 5 from J, leaving 8 bases between them. The CDR3 region is CASSYSKGNEQYF. DNA of the CDR3: TGTGCCAGCAGTTACTCGAAAGGGAACGAGCAGTACTTC.

The V call is TRBV29-1, the J call TRBJ2-5, with 7 bases matching TRBD2. J lost 5 bases, V lost 5 bases, and 26 bases had no gene match. The CDR3 is 19 amino acids. Germline loops: CDR1 SQVTM, CDR2 ANQGSEA. This chain's CDR3 is CSVLPYITTRGGADETQYF. The CDR3 bases are TGCAGCGTTTTGCCTTATATTACGACAAGGGGAGGGGCTGACGAGACCCAGTACTTC.

About this clone: Germline is not matched at one junction end, which may reflect a read error. This rearrangement joins TRBV7-7 to TRBJ2-3; no definite D call. The CDR3 is made up of 16 amino acids. The germline CDR1 and CDR2 sequences are SSHAT and FNYEAQ (reference sequence). The CDR3 DNA follows: TGTGCTAGCAGCCTTGGGAAGTCAGCGAGCACAGATACGCAGTATTTT. It specifies CASSLGKSASTDTQYF.

The V and J genes are TRBV12-2 and TRBJ2-2; TRBD2, as called in the table, went unchecked against the DNA. TRBV12-2 is marked as a pseudogene. There are 16 residues in the CDR3. The CDR3 sequence: CASRQTTRGFTGELFF. In DNA form, the CDR3 reads TGTGCAAGTCGCCAAACGACGCGGGGATTCACCGGGGAGCTGTTTTTT.

The V gene is TRBV28, the J gene TRBJ2-5, with a weak D call TRBD2 (6 bases). Trimming pared 8 bases from V and 5 bases from J, leaving 18 bases between. CDR3 size: 14 residues. Germline CDR1 and CDR2: MDHEN and SYDVKM. DNA of the CDR3: TGTGCCAGCGCCCGGGACTCCAGTAGGGAGACCCAGTACTTC. Translation gives CASARDSSRETQYF.

The chain joins TRBV5-1 to TRBJ1-2; tentative D call: TRBD1 (6 bases). V lost 0 bases, J lost 2 bases, and 8 bases lay in between. The length of the CDR3 is 14 residues. Germline V lookup: CDR1 SGHRS, CDR2 YFSETQ. CDR3 nucleotide sequence: TGCGCCAGCAGCTTGGATACAGGGAACTATGGCTACACCTTC. Translation: CASSLDTGNYGYTF.

J is TRBJ1-6 and V is TRBV29-1; D possibly corresponds to TRBD1 (5 bases). V dropped 5 bases and J dropped 8 bases, with 13 bases sitting between them. There are 13 residues in the CDR3. Germline CDR1 reads SQVTM; CDR2 reads ANQGSEA. Here the CDR3 reads CSVREQEYSPLHF. The CDR3 DNA reads TGCAGCGTTCGGGAACAGGAGTATTCACCCCTCCACTTT.

This clone has a handful of counts. The V and J genes are TRBV6-5 and TRBJ2-2; D remains ambiguous. V lost 10 bases to trimming and J lost 6 bases, with 6 bases between them. The CDR3 is made up of 10 amino acids. The germline CDR1 and CDR2 sequences are MNHEY and SVGAGI. Here the CDR3 reads CAIEPGELFF. The CDR3 nucleotides are TGTGCCATAGAACCCGGGGAGCTGTTTTTT.

This clone was seen only a few times. The V call is TRBV6-5, the J call TRBJ1-3; D unresolved. The CDR3 runs 14 residues. V shed 6 bases and J shed 4 bases, with 13 bases lying between them. Germline assignment: CDR1 MNHEY and CDR2 SVGAGI. CDR3 nucleotides: TGTGCCAGCAGCCTAGGGCGCGAAGGAAACACCATATATTTT. It codes for CASSLGREGNTIYF.

This clone was observed once. The chain combines TRBV7-2 with TRBJ2-4; possible D gene TRBD1, 6 bases. CDR3 length equals 12 residues. Germline CDR1 reads SGHTA; CDR2 reads FQGNSA. Trimming removed 5 bases from V and 10 bases from J, with 12 bases in between. This CDR3 is CASSTSGEIQYF. The CDR3 nucleotides read TGTGCCAGCAGCACTTCAGGGGAGATTCAGTACTTC.

V gene TRBV15 combines with J gene TRBJ2-5; D is unclear. V lost 0 bases to trimming and J lost 5 bases, with 10 bases between them. CDR3 size: 14 residues. Germline V gene lookup returns CDR1 LNHNV and CDR2 YYDKDF (reference sequence). The CDR3 region has the DNA TGTGCCACCAGCAGAGATCCGACGGTTGAGACCCAGTACTTC. Protein product: CATSRDPTVETQYF.

J is TRBJ2-3 and V is TRBV27, with 7 bases identical to TRBD2. Per the germline V gene, CDR1 is MNHEY and CDR2 is SMNVEV (reference sequence). V was clipped by 2 bases and J by 0 bases; unmatched bases: 5. The CDR3 totals 16 residues. CDR3 DNA: TGTGCCAGCAGTTTAAATTTGGGGGGGAGCACAGATACGCAGTATTTT. The encoded protein is CASSLNLGGSTDTQYF.

The chain recombines TRBV28 with TRBJ2-7; D not certain. The CDR3 consists of 13 residues. Trimming left V 1 base short and J 8 bases short, with 12 bases between. Looked up from germline, CDR1 is MDHEN and CDR2 is SYDVKM. The CDR3 DNA reads TGTGCCAGCAGTTTATCCCCTATAGGCAAGCAGTACTTC. Translation gives CASSLSPIGKQYF.

This clone was detected only a few times. The rearrangement links TRBV7-8 to TRBJ1-4; no definite D call. Deletions cut 1 base from V and 5 bases from J, with 11 bases between. CDR1 and CDR2 from the germline V gene are SGHVS and FQNEAQ. The CDR3 contains 15 residues. The CDR3 nucleotides are TGTGCCAGCAGCTTAGAGTTGGCGGCGAATGAAAAACTGTTTTTT. Amino acids: CASSLELAANEKLFF.

The chain recombines TRBV5-4 with TRBJ1-5, with TRBD1 as a possible D gene (6 bases). CDR1 is SGHNT and CDR2 is YYREEE in the germline V gene (reference sequence). Trimming stripped 0 bases from V and 0 bases from J, with 10 bases between. The CDR3 totals 16 residues. CDR3 nucleotide sequence: TGTGCCAGCAGCTTGGGGGGCAGGGGTAGCAATCAGCCCCAGCATTTT. Its protein product is CASSLGGRGSNQPQHF.

The rearrangement uses TRBV25-1 and TRBJ1-2; 10 bases are shared with TRBD1. The CDR3 runs 14 residues. With 2 bases clipped from V and 5 bases from J, the junction kept 2 bases outside the gene matches. Germline V gene lookup returns CDR1 MGHDK and CDR2 SYGVNS. In nucleotides, the CDR3 is TGTGCCAGCAGTGAACGGGACAGGGGTTATGGCTACACCTTC. Encoded protein: CASSERDRGYGYTF.

The rearrangement uses TRBV11-3 and TRBJ2-5; the D gene is possibly TRBD1 (5 bases). The CDR3 length is 14 residues. Germline loops: CDR1 SGHNT, CDR2 YENEEA. The V gene lost 0 bases and the J gene lost 1 base, with 6 bases spanning the gap. In nucleotides, the CDR3 is TGTGCCAGCAGCTTAGATAGGGGCCAAGAGACCCAGTACTTC. It encodes CASSLDRGQETQYF.

The rearrangement links TRBV6-6 to TRBJ2-1; D not resolved. The CDR3 extends over 13 amino acids. Germline CDR1 is MNHNY and CDR2 is SVGAGI (reference sequence). V was pared by 6 bases and J by 8 bases, with 14 bases between. The CDR3 here is CASSEQEIDEQFF. The CDR3 DNA follows: TGTGCCAGCAGCGAGCAAGAAATTGATGAGCAGTTCTTC.

The V call is TRBV12-5, the J call TRBJ1-1; tentatively, D is TRBD1 (6 bases). Germline V gene lookup returns CDR1 LGHNT and CDR2 FRNRAP. This CDR3 is built from 13 residues. The V end lost 3 bases, the J end lost 1 base, and 6 bases lay between the germline ends. CDR3 in amino acids: CASGLQGNTEAFF. The CDR3 bases are TGTGCTAGTGGTTTACAGGGGAACACTGAAGCTTTCTTT.

The J gene is TRBJ2-2, the V gene TRBV19, with 8 nucleotides matching TRBD2. CDR3 length: 16 residues. With 5 bases clipped from V and 5 bases from J, the junction kept 10 bases outside the gene matches. The germline CDR1 and CDR2 sequences are LNHDA and SQIVND (reference sequence). CDR3 nucleotides: TGTGCCAGTAGTCCTCCGGGAGGGTTTCTAACCGGGGAGCTGTTTTTT. It is translated as CASSPPGGFLTGELFF. The whole variable domain, remainder taken from reference TRBV19 and TRBJ2-2, is DGGITQSPKYLFRKEGQNVTLSCEQNLNHDAMYWYRQDPGQGLRLIYYSQIVNDFQKGDIAEGYSVSREKKESFPLTVTSAQKNPTAFYLCASSPPGGFLTGELFFGEGSRLTVL.

V is TRBV19 and J is TRBJ2-2, with TRBD1 matching 8 bases. J lost 3 bases, V lost 7 bases, and 7 bases had no gene match. The CDR3 extends over 15 amino acids. Per the germline V gene, CDR1 is LNHDA and CDR2 is SQIVND (reference sequence). This chain's CDR3 is CASKQQGGDTGELFF. The CDR3 DNA is TGTGCCAGTAAACAACAGGGGGGTGACACCGGGGAGCTGTTTTTT.

This sequence joins TRBV6-6 and TRBJ2-2, with D tentatively TRBD2 (5 bases). V was cut by 5 bases and J by 6 bases, with 13 bases left in between. The germline gives CDR1 MNHNY, CDR2 SVGAGI (reference sequence). This CDR3 region has 14 residues. The CDR3 reads CASSDTAGAGELFF. DNA of the CDR3: TGTGCCAGCAGTGATACCGCGGGCGCCGGGGAGCTGTTTTTT.

This clone came up once. This chain uses TRBV11-2 with TRBJ2-2; 7 nucleotides line up with TRBD2. Germline CDR1 and CDR2: SGHAT and FQNNGV. V shed 4 bases, J shed 1 base, and the junction held 0 bases outside the gene matches. CDR3 size: 14 residues. The CDR3 protein is CASSWGGNTGELFF. In DNA, the CDR3 is TGTGCCAGCAGCTGGGGGGGGAACACCGGGGAGCTGTTTTTT. Full variable domain (remainder filled in from reference TRBV11-2 and TRBJ2-2): EAGVAQSPRYKIIEKRQSVAFWCNPISGHATLYWYQQILGQGPKLLIQFQNNGVVDDSQLPKDRFSAERLKGVDSTLKIQPAKLEDSAVYLCASSWGGNTGELFFGEGSRLTVL.

V usage is TRBV19 and J usage is TRBJ1-2; 8 bases are shared with TRBD1. The CDR3 extends over 17 amino acids. Germline V lookup: CDR1 LNHDA, CDR2 SQIVND (reference sequence). V shed 5 bases and J 4 bases; nucleotides not matched to a gene: 15. CDR3 nucleotides: TGTGCCAGTAGTCTTTTAATCAGGGGGCTCAATCTCTATGGCTACACCTTC. Translated, it gives CASSLLIRGLNLYGYTF.

V and J are TRBV28 and TRBJ2-1; a possible D gene is TRBD1 (6 bases). The CDR3 totals 14 residues. V was shortened by 7 bases and J by 7 bases, with 17 bases between the two germline ends. Germline V gene sequence: CDR1 MDHEN, CDR2 SYDVKM. CDR3 bases: TGTGCCAGCAACGCCCCGGGACAAGTTAATGAGCAGTTCTTC. Encoded protein: CASNAPGQVNEQFF.